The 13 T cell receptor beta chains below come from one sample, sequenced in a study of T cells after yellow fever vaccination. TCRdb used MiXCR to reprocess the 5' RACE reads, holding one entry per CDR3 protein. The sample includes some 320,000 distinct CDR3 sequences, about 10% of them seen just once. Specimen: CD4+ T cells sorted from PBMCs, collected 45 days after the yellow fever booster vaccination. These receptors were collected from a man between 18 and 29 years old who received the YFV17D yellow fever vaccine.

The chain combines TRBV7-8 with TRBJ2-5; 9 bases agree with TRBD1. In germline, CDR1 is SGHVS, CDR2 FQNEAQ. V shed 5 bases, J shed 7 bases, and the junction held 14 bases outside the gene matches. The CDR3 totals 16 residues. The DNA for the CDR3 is TGTGCCAGCAGCCAACGCAACAGGGGGCTCTCGGGGACCCAGTACTTC. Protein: CASSQRNRGLSGTQYF.

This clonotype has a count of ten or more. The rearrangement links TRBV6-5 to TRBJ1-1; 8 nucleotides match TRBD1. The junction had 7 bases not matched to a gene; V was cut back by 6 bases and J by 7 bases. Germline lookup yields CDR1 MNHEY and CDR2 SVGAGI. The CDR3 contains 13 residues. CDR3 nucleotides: TGTGCCAGCAGCTACAACAGGGGGAATGAAGCTTTCTTT. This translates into CASSYNRGNEAFF.

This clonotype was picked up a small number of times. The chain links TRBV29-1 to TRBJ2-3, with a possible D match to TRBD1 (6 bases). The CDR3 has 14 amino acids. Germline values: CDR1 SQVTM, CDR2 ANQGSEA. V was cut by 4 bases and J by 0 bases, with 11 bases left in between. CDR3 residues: CSVVGTHSTDTQYF. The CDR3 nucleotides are TGCAGCGTTGTTGGGACACATAGCACAGATACGCAGTATTTT.

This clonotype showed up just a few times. The CDR3 sequence is CASSFKGPSLDTEAFF. In DNA form, the CDR3 reads TGCGCCAGCAGCTTCAAGGGACCGAGCCTGGACACTGAAGCTTTCTTT. This chain connects TRBV5-1 to TRBJ1-1, with a tentative D call TRBD1 (5 bases). There are 16 residues in the CDR3. Germline CDR1 reads SGHRS; CDR2 reads YFSETQ. Trimming cost V 2 bases and J 3 bases, with 17 bases left between them.

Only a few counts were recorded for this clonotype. CDR3 coding DNA: TGTGCCAGTAGTATCAGCGGACGCACAGATACGCAGTATTTT. This codes for CASSISGRTDTQYF. The rearrangement joins TRBV19 to TRBJ2-3; D is possibly TRBD2 (5 bases). Trimming stripped 3 bases from V and 1 base from J, with 8 bases between. The length of the CDR3 is 14 residues. Germline V gene sequence: CDR1 LNHDA, CDR2 SQIVND (reference sequence).

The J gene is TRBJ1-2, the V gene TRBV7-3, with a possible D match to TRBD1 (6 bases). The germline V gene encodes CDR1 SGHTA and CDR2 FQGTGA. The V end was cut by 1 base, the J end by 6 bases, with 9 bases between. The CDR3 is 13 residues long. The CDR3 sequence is CASSLRAGDGYTF. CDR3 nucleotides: TGTGCCAGCAGCTTAAGGGCAGGGGATGGCTACACCTTC. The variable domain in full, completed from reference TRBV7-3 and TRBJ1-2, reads GAGVSQTPSNKVTEKGKYVELRCDPISGHTALYWYRQSLGQGPEFLIYFQGTGAADDSGLPNDRFFAVRPEGSVSTLKIQRTERGDSAVYLCASSLRAGDGYTFGSGTRLTVV.

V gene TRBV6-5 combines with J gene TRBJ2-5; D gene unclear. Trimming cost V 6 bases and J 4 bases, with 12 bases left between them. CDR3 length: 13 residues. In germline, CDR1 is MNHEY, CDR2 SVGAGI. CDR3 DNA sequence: TGTGCCAGCAGCCGCATTGAGATAGAGACCCAGTACTTC. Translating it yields CASSRIEIETQYF.

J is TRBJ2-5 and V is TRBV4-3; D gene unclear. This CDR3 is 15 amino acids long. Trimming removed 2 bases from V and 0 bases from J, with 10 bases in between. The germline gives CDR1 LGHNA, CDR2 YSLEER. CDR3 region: CASSQSMGYQETQYF. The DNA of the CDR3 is TGCGCCAGCAGCCAATCAATGGGATACCAAGAGACCCAGTACTTC.

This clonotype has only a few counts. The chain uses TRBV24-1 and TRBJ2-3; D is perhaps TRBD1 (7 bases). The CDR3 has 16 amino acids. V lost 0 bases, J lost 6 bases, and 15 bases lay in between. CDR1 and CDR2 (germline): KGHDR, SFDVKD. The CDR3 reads CATSDLTTGRSDTQYF. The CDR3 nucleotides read TGTGCCACCAGTGATTTGACGACAGGGAGGTCGGATACGCAGTATTTT.

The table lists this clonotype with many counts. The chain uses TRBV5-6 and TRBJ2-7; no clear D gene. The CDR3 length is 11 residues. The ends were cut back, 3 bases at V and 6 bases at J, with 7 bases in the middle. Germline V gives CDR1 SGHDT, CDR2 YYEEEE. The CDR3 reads CASSSGSEQYV. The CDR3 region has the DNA TGTGCCAGCAGCTCCGGTAGCGAGCAGTACGTC.

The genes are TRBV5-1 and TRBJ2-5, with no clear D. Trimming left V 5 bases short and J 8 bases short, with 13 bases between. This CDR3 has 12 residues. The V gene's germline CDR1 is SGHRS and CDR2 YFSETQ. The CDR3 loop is CASSHEQTTQYF. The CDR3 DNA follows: TGCGCCAGCAGTCATGAACAGACAACCCAGTACTTC.

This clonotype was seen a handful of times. The CDR3 bases are TGTGCCAGTCGTGGGCCCAGACAGGGGACGAACACCGGGGAGCTGTTTTTT. Its protein is CASRGPRQGTNTGELFF. The chain joins TRBV19 to TRBJ2-2; 8 nucleotides agree with TRBD1. Germline trimming cut 8 bases from V and 0 bases from J; bases unmatched to any gene: 11. CDR1 LNHDA and CDR2 SQIVND come from the germline V gene (reference sequence). The CDR3 runs to 17 residues. The entire variable domain, with the rest obtained from reference TRBV19 and TRBJ2-2, is as follows: DGGITQSPKYLFRKEGQNVTLSCEQNLNHDAMYWYRQDPGQGLRLIYYSQIVNDFQKGDIAEGYSVSREKKESFPLTVTSAQKNPTAFYLCASRGPRQGTNTGELFFGEGSRLTVL.

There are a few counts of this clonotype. The CDR3 DNA reads as TGTGCCAGCTCAACGTCCGGGCCCGGGGGTCAGCCCCAGCATTTT. Amino acid sequence: CASSTSGPGGQPQHF. This rearrangement joins TRBV18 to TRBJ1-5; D perhaps matches TRBD1 (5 bases). The CDR3 covers 15 residues. Germline CDR1 KGHSH, CDR2 LQKENI. V was cut by 5 bases and J by 6 bases, with 17 bases left in between.